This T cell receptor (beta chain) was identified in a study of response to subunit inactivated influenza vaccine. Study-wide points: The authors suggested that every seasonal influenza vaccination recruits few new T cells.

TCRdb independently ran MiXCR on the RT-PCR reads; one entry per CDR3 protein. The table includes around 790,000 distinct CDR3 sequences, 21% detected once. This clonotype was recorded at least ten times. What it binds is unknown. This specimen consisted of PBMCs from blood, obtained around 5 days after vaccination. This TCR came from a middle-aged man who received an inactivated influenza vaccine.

The DNA of the CDR3 is TGTGCCAGCAGCTTCGGACTAGACCATGAGCAGTTCTTC. Translation gives CASSFGLDHEQFF. This chain uses TRBV7-6 with TRBJ2-1; 7 nucleotides agree with TRBD2. V dropped 3 bases and J dropped 8; count of bases not matched to a gene: 4. The CDR3 covers 13 residues. Per the germline V gene, CDR1 is SGHVS and CDR2 is FNYEAQ.